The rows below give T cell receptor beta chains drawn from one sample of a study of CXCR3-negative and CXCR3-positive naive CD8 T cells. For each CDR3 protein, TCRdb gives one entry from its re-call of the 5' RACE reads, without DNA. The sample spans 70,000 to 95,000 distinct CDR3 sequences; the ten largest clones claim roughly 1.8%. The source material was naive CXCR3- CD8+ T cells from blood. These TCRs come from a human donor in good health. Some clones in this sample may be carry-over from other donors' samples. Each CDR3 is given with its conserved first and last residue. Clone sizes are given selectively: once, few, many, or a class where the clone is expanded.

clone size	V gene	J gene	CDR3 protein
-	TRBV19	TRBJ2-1	CASTTTRSGNVEQFF
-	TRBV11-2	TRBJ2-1	CASSSVNPDNEQFF
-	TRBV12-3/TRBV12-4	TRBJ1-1	CASSLGGGWTEAFF
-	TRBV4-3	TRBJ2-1	CASSQGQGAGNEQFF
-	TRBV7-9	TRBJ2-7	CASSTVPGSKAYEQYF
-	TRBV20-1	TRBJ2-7	CSATLHGVLSYEQYF
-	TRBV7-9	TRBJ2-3	CASSSTGHRPDTQYF
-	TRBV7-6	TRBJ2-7	CASSLAGVGEQYF
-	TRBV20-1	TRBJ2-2	CSARDIRGDTGELFF
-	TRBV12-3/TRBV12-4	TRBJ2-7	CASSHTSGEAYEQYF
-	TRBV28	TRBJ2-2	CASSLGTQNTGELFF
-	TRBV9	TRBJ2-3	CASSPWASDTQYF
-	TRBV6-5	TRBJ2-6	CASSYSKNSGANVLTF
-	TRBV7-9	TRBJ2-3	CASSGAADTQYF
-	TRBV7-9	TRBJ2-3	CASSPEGLTDTQYF
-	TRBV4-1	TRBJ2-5	CASSQDYGGAWFQYF
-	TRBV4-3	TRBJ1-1	CASSQDQNLNTEAFF
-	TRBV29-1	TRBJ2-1	CSTRGGGEQFF
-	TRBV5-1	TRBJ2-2	CASSLGTSASGTGELFF
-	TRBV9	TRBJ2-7	CASSPSPDRTYEQYF
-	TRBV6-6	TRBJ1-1	CASSYSGANAEAFF
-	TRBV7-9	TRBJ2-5	CAGSFLRDSSSGEHLQETQYF
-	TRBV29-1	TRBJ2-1	CSVGGTLAGDYNEQFF
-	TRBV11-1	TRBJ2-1	CASSLGTGYTNEQFF
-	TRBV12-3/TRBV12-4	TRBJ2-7	CASSRGGQYGQYF
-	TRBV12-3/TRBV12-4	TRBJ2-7	CASSLLGYEQYF
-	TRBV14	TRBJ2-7	CASSPTGGYEQYF
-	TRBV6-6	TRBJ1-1	CASSSTGGALTEAFF
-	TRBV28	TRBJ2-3	CASSSPGLAGDTDTQYF
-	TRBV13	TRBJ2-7	CASSPGHPSSYEQYF
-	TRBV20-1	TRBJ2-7	CSARERDISYEQYF
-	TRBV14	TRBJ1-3	CASSQYAGNTIYF
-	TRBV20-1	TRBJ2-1	CSARDHLTGYDLESYNEQFF
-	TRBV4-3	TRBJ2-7	CASSQGTSPRGEQYF
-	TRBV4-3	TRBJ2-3	CASSQEFVGSALDTQYF
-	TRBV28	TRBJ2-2	CASTAMGQRDTGELFF
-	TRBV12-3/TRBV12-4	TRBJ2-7	CASSLLGTGSEQYF
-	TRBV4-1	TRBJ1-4	CASSPRQATNEKLFF
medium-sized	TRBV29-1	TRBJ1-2	CSVLGQTNYGYTF